The clone carrying this T cell receptor beta chain was found a few times. The antigen remains unidentified. This entry comes from a study of beta chain features in type 1 diabetes. Overall study findings and caveats: When Type 1 diabetes patients were examined, their TCRB CDR3s proved moderately but significantly shorter in all four CD4+ subsets.

Expressed TCRB transcripts were sequenced because the isolated RNA had all been reverse transcribed beforehand. Here immunoSEQ multiplex PCR was the method, and the copy in TCRdb shows in-frame clones only, minus some. Of hundreds of thousands of clones listed, about an eighth are singletons. Source material: naive CD4+ T cells from blood. The receptor's source is a man in his late teens or twenties with type 1 diabetes.

The CDR3 protein is CASRLGVIDEQFF. In DNA form, the CDR3 reads TGTGCCAGCAGACTAGGAGTGATCGATGAGCAGTTCTTC. The rearrangement joins TRBV6-1 to TRBJ2-1, with D possibly being TRBD2 (5 bases). The CDR3 runs 13 residues. Germline V CDR1 and CDR2: MNHNS, SASEGT. The V end lost 6 bases, the J end lost 8 bases, and 14 bases lay between the germline ends.